The T cell receptor (beta chain) under discussion was sequenced for a study of cytomegalovirus exposure and HLA in healthy donors. This clone was detected only once. Separate from the roughly 700-subject first cohort, the approximately 120-subject validation cohort was the one that the donors belonged to. Assay: immunoSEQ multiplex PCR; the TCRdb copy retains only in-frame clones and omits some. The sample comprises tens of thousands of clones, 90% to 97% of which are singletons, and just over 0.9% rests with the top ten. This CDR3 contains 16 residues. Germline CDR1 MNHEY, CDR2 SMNVEV (reference sequence).

Sequencing was done on a sample of PBMCs. This clonotype originated in a young man in good health and CMV-seronegative. This chain uses TRBV27 with TRBJ2-5; tentative D call: TRBD1 (5 bases). The J call may not be correct, given that the DNA end is closer to TRBJ2-7. CDR3 bases: TGTGCCAGCAGTTTAAGCCTAGACAGCCTCTCCTACGAGCAGTACTTC. The encoded protein is CASSLSLDSLSYEQYF.